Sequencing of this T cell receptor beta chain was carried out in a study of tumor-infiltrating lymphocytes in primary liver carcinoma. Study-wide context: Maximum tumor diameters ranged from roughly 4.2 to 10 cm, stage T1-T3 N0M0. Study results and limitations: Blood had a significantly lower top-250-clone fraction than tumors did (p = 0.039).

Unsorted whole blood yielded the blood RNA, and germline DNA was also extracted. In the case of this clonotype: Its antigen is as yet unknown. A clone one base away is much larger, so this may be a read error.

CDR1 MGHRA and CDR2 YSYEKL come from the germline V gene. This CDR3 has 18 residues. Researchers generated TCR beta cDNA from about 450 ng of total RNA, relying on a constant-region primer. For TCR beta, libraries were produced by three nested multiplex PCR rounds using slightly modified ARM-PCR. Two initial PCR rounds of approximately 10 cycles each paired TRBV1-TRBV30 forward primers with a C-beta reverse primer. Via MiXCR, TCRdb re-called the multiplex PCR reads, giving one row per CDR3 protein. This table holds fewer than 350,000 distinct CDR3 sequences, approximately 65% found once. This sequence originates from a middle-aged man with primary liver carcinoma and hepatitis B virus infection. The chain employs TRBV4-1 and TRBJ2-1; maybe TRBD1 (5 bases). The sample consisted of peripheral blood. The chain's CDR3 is CGSSQERGQGTSYNEQFF. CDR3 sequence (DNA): TGCGGCAGCAGCCAAGAAAGGGGTCAGGGAACCTCCTACAATGAGCAGTTCTTC.